This T cell receptor (beta chain) was observed in a study of human T cells and chemical hapten exposure (dated by TCRdb to about 2021). Background for the entire study: For sensitization, 2% DPC in acetone was applied to a 2 cm by 2 cm area of upper inner arm skin. Throughout the study period of 20 to 25 weeks, patients also received therapeutic DPC doses to the scalp every week. Patch testing was performed on the upper back with Finn chambers containing 0.01% DPC, and the patch tests were scored after 6 days according to International Contact Dermatitis Research Group standards. Most of the patients in the cohort were female, and the cohort covered alopecia areata with under or over 50% scalp involvement, alopecia totalis and alopecia universalis. Libraries were combined into a pool for sequencing, and differences in TCR yield between samples came mainly from small differences in library volumes within the pool. Peripheral blood TCR repertoire changes were tracked in vivo in alopecia patients during primary and secondary sensitization to the hapten diphenylcyclopropenone (DPC). Blood samples were taken from patients before sensitization (week 0) and at 2, 6 and about 24 weeks after DPC sensitization. For TCR sequencing, blood came from 25 to 30 alopecia patients at anywhere from one to four time points (pre-sensitization, 2, 6 and 24 weeks). General findings and caveats noted by the study authors: The number of TCRs above 1 in 1000 frequency did not change with DPC sensitization; there was no evidence of global repertoire structure alterations. Alopecia, a presumed autoimmune disease, was present in all patients, so the immune response of the patients might differ from that of healthy individuals. Repeated subsampling changed both the strength of the expansion versus patch-test correlation and the threshold at which that correlation became significant. A positive correlation was found between the number of PT1 expanded TCRs and patch test score, with significance reached at thresholds 8, 16 and 32 but not 4. Compared with pre-sensitization or healthy control sets, expanded TCRs formed significantly more large CDR3 similarity clusters, which is consistent with antigen-driven responses.

The library relied on RACE. The sample was run on a NextSeq 500. During library preparation, unique molecular identifiers were attached to individual cDNA molecules so that TCRs could be counted in a quantitative, reproducible way. Each blood RNA sample was used to sequence both TCR alpha and TCR beta chains. In the paper's pipeline: The median number of TCRs per sample was approximately 96,000, ranging from about 20,000 to 750,000. The Decombinator software suite was used to annotate V, J and CDR3 in the TCR reads. Every sample was subsampled to the same number of TCRs (28,000) for the PS versus PT1 abundance plots. Expanded TCRs were defined as absent before sensitization and observed at least eight times at the 2-week time point. Using fastp trimming at Q25 and MiXCR clonotype assembly, TCRdb reanalyzed the public sequencing data and kept in-frame beta chains. Rows with a matching CDR3 protein are joined into one entry that keeps the most common DNA and genes. These V and J calls are TCRdb output, not the study's own analysis. Here the sample has 85,000 to 100,000 distinct CDR3 sequences; 9.5% to 14% occur a single time. Under 4% of the sample rests with the top ten.

This clonotype was counted at least ten times. The antigen this receptor binds is unknown. No clone much larger than this one lies a single base away; base qualities are absent. The time point label for this specimen denotes: pre-sensitization, week 0. Interpreted using the paper, the treatment or condition label stands for: therapeutic diphenylcyclopropenone sensitization with weekly scalp DPC. Blood at each patch-test visit was drawn before the patch test was applied. Eligible patients were aged 18 to 70, diagnosed with alopecia, deemed suitable for DPC therapy, and excluded if pregnant. Total RNA was isolated from unfractionated whole blood collected in Tempus Blood RNA tubes. Taken from cysteine to phenylalanine, the CDR3 has 13 residues. The sequence is cut down to CDR3 DNA, 39 bases in frame from base 1. Via the germline V gene, CDR1 is KGHSH and CDR2 LQKENI. V sheds 3 bases and J sheds 11 bases, leaving 16 bases between their ends.

The clonotype comes from a woman aged 55-70 years with alopecia areata. Some clones in this sample may be carry-over from other donors' samples. The rearrangement combines TRBV18 with TRBJ1-2; perhaps TRBD1 is the D gene, with 6 bases matching. Sequenced here: whole blood, sampled in connection with sensitization to the hapten diphenylcyclopropenone (DPC). The CDR3 protein: CASSPPNREPYTF. The nucleotide sequence is given as TGTGCCAGCTCACCTCCAAACAGGGAGCCTTACACCTTC.